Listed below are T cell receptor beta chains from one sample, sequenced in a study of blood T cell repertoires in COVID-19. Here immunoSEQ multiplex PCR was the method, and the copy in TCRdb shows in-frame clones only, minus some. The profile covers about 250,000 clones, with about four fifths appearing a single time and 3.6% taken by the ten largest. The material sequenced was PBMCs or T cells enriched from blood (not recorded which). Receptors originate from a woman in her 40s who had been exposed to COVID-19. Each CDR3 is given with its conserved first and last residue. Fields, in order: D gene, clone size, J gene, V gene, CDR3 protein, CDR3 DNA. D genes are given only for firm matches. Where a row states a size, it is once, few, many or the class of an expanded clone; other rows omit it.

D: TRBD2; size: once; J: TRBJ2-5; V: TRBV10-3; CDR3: CAISVAGGRETQYF; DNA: TGTGCCATCAGCGTAGCGGGGGGACGGGAGACCCAGTACTTC
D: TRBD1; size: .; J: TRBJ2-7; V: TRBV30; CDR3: CAWSPGTATYEQYF; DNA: TGTGCCTGGAGCCCCGGGACAGCAACCTACGAGCAGTACTTC
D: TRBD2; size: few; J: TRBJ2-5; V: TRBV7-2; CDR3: CASSSTWASGGSYQETQYF; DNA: TGTGCCAGCAGCTCGACGTGGGCTAGCGGGGGATCGTACCAAGAGACCCAGTACTTC
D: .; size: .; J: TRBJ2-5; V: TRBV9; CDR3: CASSVATQETQYF; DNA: TGTGCCAGCAGCGTAGCTACGCAAGAGACCCAGTACTTC
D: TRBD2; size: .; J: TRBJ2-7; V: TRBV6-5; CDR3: CASSLEAGGRYEQYF; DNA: TGTGCCAGCAGCCTGGAAGCGGGGGGGCGGTACGAGCAGTACTTC
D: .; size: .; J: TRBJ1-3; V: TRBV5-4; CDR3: CASSLGARINQGNTIYF; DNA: TGTGCCAGCAGCTTGGGAGCCAGGATTAACCAAGGAAACACCATATATTTT
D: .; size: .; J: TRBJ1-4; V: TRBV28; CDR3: CASSFSSLSAREKLFF; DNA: TGTGCCAGCAGTTTTTCCTCGCTTTCTGCGAGGGAAAAACTGTTTTTT
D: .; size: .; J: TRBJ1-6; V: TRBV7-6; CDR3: CASSLGQGLNSPLHF; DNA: TGTGCCAGCAGCTTAGGGCAGGGGCTAAATTCACCCCTCCACTTT
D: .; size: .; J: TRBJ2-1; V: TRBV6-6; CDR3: CASSYGPGREQFF; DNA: TGTGCCAGCAGTTACGGTCCAGGTCGTGAGCAGTTCTTC
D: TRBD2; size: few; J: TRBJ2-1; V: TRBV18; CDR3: CASSPPTGTSGGTYNEQFF; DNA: TGTGCCAGCTCACCTCCGACCGGGACTAGCGGGGGGACATACAATGAGCAGTTCTTC
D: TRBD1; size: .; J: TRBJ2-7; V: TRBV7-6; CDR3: CASSFDRGQLYEQYF; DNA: TGTGCCAGCAGTTTTGACAGGGGGCAACTCTACGAGCAGTACTTC
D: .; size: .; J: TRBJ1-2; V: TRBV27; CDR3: CASSSELGGNYGYTF; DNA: TGTGCCAGCAGTTCCGAACTAGGGGGTAACTATGGCTACACCTTC
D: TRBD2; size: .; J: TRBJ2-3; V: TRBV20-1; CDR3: CSASRLAGGTDTQYF; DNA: TGCAGTGCTAGTAGACTAGCGGGGGGCACAGATACGCAGTATTTT
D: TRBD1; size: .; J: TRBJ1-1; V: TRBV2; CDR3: CASSEDRQGAFF; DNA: TGTGCCAGCAGTGAAGACAGACAGGGGGCTTTCTTT
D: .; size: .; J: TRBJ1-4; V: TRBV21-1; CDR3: CASSKEGGATTNEKLFF; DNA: TGTGCCAGCAGCAAGGAGGGTGGGGCCACAACTAATGAAAAACTGTTTTTT
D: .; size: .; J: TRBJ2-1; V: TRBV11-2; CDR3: CASSLEGSMGEQFF; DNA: TGTGCCAGCAGCTTGGAGGGGTCAATGGGTGAGCAGTTCTTC
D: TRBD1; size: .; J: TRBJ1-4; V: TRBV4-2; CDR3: CASSPGQGGEKLFF; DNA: TGTGCCAGCAGCCCGGGACAGGGCGGTGAAAAACTGTTTTTT
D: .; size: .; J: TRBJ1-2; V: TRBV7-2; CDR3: CASSLYRDYGYTF; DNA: TGTGCCAGCAGCTTGTACAGGGATTATGGCTACACCTTC
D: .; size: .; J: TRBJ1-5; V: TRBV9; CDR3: CASSAEGGRWPQHF; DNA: TGTGCCAGCAGCGCCGAGGGGGGGAGGTGGCCCCAGCATTTT
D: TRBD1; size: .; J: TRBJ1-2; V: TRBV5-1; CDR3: CASSLWGDRGGSYTF; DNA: TGCGCCAGCAGCTTGTGGGGAGACAGGGGTGGCAGCTACACCTTC
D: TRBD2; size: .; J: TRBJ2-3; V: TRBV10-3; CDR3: CAISEHSGGAFGTDTQYF; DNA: TGTGCCATCAGTGAACATAGCGGGGGGGCCTTCGGCACAGATACGCAGTATTTT
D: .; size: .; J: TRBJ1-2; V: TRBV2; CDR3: CASRQTLGGGYTF; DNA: TGTGCCAGCCGACAGACTCTCGGCGGTGGCTACACCTTC
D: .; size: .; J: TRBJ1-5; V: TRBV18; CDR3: CASSPGGNSNQPQHF; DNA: TGTGCCAGCTCACCAGGGGGGAATAGCAATCAGCCCCAGCATTTT
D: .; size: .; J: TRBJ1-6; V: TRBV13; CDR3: CASSTRQDNSPLHF; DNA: TGTGCCAGCAGCACAAGACAAGATAATTCACCCCTCCACTTT
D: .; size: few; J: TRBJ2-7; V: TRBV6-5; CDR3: CASSYGSREGGEQYF; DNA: TGTGCCAGCAGTTACGGGTCCAGGGAGGGGGGCGAGCAGTACTTC
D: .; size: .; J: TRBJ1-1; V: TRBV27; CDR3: CASSLSGPGTRLMNTEAFF; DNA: TGTGCCAGCAGTTTATCGGGGCCTGGGACAAGGCTCATGAACACTGAAGCTTTCTTT
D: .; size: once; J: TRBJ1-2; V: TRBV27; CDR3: CASSRAGPGYGYTF; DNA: TGTGCCAGCAGTCGAGCAGGGCCGGGCTATGGCTACACCTTC
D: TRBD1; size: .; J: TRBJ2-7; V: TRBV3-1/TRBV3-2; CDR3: CASSPTGVSYEQYF; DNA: TGTGCCAGCAGCCCAACAGGGGTTAGCTACGAGCAGTACTTC
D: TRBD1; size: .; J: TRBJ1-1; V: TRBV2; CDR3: CASNPTGDMNTEAFF; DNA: TGTGCCAGCAATCCGACAGGGGATATGAACACTGAAGCTTTCTTT
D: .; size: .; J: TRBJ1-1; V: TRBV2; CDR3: CASSATGISTEAFF; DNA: TGTGCCAGCAGTGCTACAGGGATTTCCACTGAAGCTTTCTTT
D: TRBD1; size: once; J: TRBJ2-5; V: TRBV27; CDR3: CASSPTGSETQYF; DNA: TGTGCCAGCAGCCCGACAGGGTCGGAGACCCAGTACTTC
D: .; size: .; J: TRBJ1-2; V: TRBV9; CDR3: CASSVGVTGSGYTF; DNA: TGTGCCAGCAGCGTAGGGGTGACGGGTTCGGGCTACACCTTC
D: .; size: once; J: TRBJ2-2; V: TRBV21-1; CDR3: CASSKGRGQTGTGELFF; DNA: TGTGCCAGCAGCAAAGGAAGGGGACAGACCGGGACCGGGGAGCTGTTTTTT
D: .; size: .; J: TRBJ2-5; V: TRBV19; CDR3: CASSITGWQETQYF; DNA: TGTGCCAGTAGTATAACGGGGTGGCAAGAGACCCAGTACTTC
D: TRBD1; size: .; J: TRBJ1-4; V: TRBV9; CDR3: CASSVTPGPPTGVVEKLFF; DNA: TGTGCCAGCAGCGTAACGCCAGGGCCCCCGACAGGGGTGGTAGAAAAACTGTTTTTT
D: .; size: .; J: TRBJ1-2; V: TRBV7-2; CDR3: CASSLGTSYGYTF; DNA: TGTGCCAGCAGTTTAGGGACTTCCTATGGCTACACCTTC
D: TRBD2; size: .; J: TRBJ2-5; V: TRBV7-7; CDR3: CATTTGAGGNEETQYF; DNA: TGTGCTACAACGACCGGGGCGGGGGGAAATGAGGAGACCCAGTACTTC
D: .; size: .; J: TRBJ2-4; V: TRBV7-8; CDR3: CASSSTVAKNIQYF; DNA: TGTGCCAGCAGTTCGACTGTAGCCAAAAACATTCAGTACTTC
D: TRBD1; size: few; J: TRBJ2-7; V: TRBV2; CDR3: CASSDGDRPPYEQYF; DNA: TGTGCCAGCAGTGATGGGGACAGGCCTCCCTACGAGCAGTACTTC
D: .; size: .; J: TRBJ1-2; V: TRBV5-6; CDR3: CASSLTDYTF; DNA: TGTGCCAGCAGTCTGACAGATTACACCTTC
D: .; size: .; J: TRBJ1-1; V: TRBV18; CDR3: CASSPIVGTEAFF; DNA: TGTGCCAGCTCTCCAATCGTCGGCACTGAAGCTTTCTTT
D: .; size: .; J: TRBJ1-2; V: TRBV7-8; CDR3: CASSPRELVNGYTF; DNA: TGTGCCAGCAGCCCCCGCGAGTTGGTGAATGGCTACACCTTC
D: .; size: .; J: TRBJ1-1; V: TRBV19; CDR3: CASSMYRAGNTEAFF; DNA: TGTGCCAGTAGTATGTACAGGGCCGGGAACACTGAAGCTTTCTTT
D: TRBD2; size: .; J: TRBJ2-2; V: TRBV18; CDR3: CASSAEEVGLAGTGELFF; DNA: TGTGCCAGCTCAGCAGAAGAAGTGGGACTAGCGGGGACCGGGGAGCTGTTTTTT
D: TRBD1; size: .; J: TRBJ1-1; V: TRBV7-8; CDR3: CASSSQDRGLTEAFF; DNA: TGTGCCAGCAGCTCTCAGGACAGGGGGCTCACTGAAGCTTTCTTT
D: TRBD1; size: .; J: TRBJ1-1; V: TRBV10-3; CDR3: CAISVLGRQGKMNTEAFF; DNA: TGTGCCATCAGTGTATTGGGTCGACAGGGAAAAATGAACACTGAAGCTTTCTTT
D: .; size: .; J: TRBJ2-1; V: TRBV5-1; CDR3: CASSLVLASGVMGNEQFF; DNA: TGCGCCAGCAGCTTGGTCCTGGCATCGGGGGTGATGGGCAATGAGCAGTTCTTC
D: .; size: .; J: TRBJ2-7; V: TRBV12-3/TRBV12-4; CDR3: CASSLDKQDEQYF; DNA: TGTGCCAGCAGTTTAGACAAACAGGACGAGCAGTACTTC
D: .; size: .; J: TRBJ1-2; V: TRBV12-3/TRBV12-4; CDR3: CASSSGGYGYTF; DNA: TGTGCCAGCAGTTCCGGGGGCTATGGCTACACCTTC
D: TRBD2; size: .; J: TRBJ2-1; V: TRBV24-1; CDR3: CATMGGTRDNEQFF; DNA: TGTGCCACCATGGGGGGGACTAGAGACAATGAGCAGTTCTTC
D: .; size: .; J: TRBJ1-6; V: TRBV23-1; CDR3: CASSRRGNSPLHF; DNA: TGCGCCAGCAGTCGGAGGGGAAATTCACCCCTCCACTTT